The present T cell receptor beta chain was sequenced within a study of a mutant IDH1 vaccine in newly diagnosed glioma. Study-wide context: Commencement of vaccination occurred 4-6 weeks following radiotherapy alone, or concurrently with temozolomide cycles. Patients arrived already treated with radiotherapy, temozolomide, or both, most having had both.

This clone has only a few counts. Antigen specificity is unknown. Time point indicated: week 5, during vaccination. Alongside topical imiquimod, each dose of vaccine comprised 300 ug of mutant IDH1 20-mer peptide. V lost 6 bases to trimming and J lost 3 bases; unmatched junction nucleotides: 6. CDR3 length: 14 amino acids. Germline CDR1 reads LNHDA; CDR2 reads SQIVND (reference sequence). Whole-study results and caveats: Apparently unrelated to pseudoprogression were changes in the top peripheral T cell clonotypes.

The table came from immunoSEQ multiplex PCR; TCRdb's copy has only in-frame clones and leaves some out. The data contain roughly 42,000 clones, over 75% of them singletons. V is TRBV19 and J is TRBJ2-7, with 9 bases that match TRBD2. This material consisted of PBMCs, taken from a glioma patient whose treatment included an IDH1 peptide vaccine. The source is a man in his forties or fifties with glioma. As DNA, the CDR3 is TGTGCCAGTAGCCGACTAGCGGAGGGCTACGAGCAGTACTTC. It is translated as CASSRLAEGYEQYF.